These T cell receptor beta chains were read from a single sample in a study of blood T cell repertoires in COVID-19. Repertoires were generated with immunoSEQ multiplex PCR, while TCRdb's copy carries only in-frame clones and drops some. Of a few hundred thousand clones in the sample, about nine tenths were seen once. The sequenced sample was PBMCs or T cells enriched from blood (not recorded which). The receptors were gathered from a woman in her thirties who had recovered from COVID-19. Each CDR3 is given with its conserved first and last residue. A D gene is named only where the DNA matches it firmly. Not all rows give a size; the values are once, few, many and, for expanded clones, a class.

d_call	v_call	j_call	clone_size	cdr3_aa	cdr3_nt
.	TRBV5-6	TRBJ1-2	.	CASTLKGEVYGYTF	TGTGCCAGCACCTTAAAGGGGGAAGTCTATGGCTACACCTTC
TRBD1	TRBV5-1	TRBJ2-7	.	CASSLDPTGQGKQF	TGCGCCAGCAGCTTGGACCCGACAGGACAGGGGAAACAGTTC
.	TRBV19	TRBJ2-4	.	CASSNPGTLPRNIQYF	TGTGCCAGTAGTAACCCCGGGACTTTGCCCAGAAACATTCAGTACTTC
.	TRBV19	TRBJ2-7	.	CASSGARGHAYEQYF	TGTGCCAGTAGTGGAGCCAGGGGTCACGCCTACGAGCAGTACTTC
TRBD1	TRBV6-1	TRBJ1-5	.	CASSEAFSGQGHQPQHF	TGTGCCAGCAGTGAAGCTTTCTCGGGACAGGGACATCAGCCCCAGCATTTT
.	TRBV6-5	TRBJ1-6	once	CASSYSQQAQNSPLHF	TGTGCCAGCAGTTACTCGCAGCAGGCCCAGAATTCACCCCTCCACTTT
.	TRBV19	TRBJ2-3	.	CASSIVLTDTQYF	TGTGCCAGTAGTATTGTACTCACAGATACGCAGTATTTT
TRBD2	TRBV6-5	TRBJ2-5	.	CASSSPGVSSGSAQYF	TGTGCCAGCAGTTCCCCCGGAGTGAGTAGCGGGAGTGCCCAGTACTTC
TRBD1	TRBV6-5	TRBJ2-7	.	CAARQGASEQYF	TGTGCCGCCAGACAGGGGGCGAGCGAGCAGTACTTC
TRBD1	TRBV28	TRBJ1-2	.	CASSYQGARGYTF	TGTGCCAGCAGTTACCAGGGGGCTCGAGGCTACACCTTC
.	TRBV7-9	TRBJ2-2	.	CASSLSQNSGELFF	TGTGCCAGCAGCTTATCCCAAAATAGCGGGGAGCTGTTTTTT
.	TRBV2	TRBJ1-6	.	CASSEFGRGSNHF	.
.	TRBV4-3	TRBJ2-2	.	CASSQGSAMGKGAGELFF	TGCGCCAGCAGCCAAGGGTCCGCTATGGGGAAGGGGGCCGGGGAGCTGTTTTTT
TRBD1	TRBV5-5	TRBJ1-5	.	CASSLWDRNQPQHF	TGTGCCAGCAGCTTGTGGGACAGAAATCAGCCCCAGCATTTT
.	TRBV28	TRBJ1-2	.	CATHGGTALNGYTF	TGTGCCACCCACGGAGGGACGGCCCTGAATGGCTACACCTTC
.	TRBV10-3	TRBJ2-1	.	CAISESVYSSYNEQFF	TGTGCCATCAGTGAGTCAGTGTACAGCTCCTACAATGAGCAGTTCTTC
TRBD1	TRBV5-1	TRBJ1-5	.	CASSPGQGGQPQHF	TGCGCCAGCAGCCCGGGACAGGGAGGGCAGCCCCAGCATTTT
.	TRBV7-6	TRBJ1-4	.	CASSLGQFREKLFF	TGTGCCAGCAGCTTAGGACAGTTCCGGGAAAAACTGTTTTTT
.	TRBV30	TRBJ1-2	.	CACTRGEGYTF	TGTGCCTGTACCCGGGGAGAAGGCTACACCTTC
.	TRBV7-3	TRBJ1-6	few	CASSLTGDIYNSPLHF	TGTGCCAGCAGCTTAACAGGGGACATTTATAATTCACCCCTCCACTTT